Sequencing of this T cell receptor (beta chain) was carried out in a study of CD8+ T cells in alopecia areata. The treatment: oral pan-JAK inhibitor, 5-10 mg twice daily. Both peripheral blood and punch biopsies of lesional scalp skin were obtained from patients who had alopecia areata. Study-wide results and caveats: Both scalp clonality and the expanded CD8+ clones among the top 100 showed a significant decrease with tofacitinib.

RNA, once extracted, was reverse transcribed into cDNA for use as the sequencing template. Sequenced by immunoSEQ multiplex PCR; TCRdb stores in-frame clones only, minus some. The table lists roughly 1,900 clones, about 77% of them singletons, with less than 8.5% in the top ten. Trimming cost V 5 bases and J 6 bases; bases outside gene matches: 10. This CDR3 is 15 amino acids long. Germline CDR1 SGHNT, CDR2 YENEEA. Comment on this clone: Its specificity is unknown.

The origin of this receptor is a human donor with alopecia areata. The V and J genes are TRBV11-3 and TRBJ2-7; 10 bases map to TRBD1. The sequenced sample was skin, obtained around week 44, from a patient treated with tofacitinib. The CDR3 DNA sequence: TGTGCCAGCAGCCCCACCGGGACAGGGGCTTTCGAGCAGTACTTC. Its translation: CASSPTGTGAFEQYF.